The 32 T cell receptor beta chains below were found in one sample sequenced in a study of cytomegalovirus exposure and HLA in healthy donors. Researchers ran the PCR with 60 Vbeta and 13 Jbeta primers. Sequenced by immunoSEQ multiplex PCR; TCRdb stores in-frame clones only, minus some. The table includes some 190,000 clones, around 80% detected once. The sequenced sample consisted of PBMCs. The source of these receptors is a man younger than 30 in good health and CMV-seronegative.

This chain connects TRBV2 to TRBJ2-7; D is ambiguous. Germline V gene lookup returns CDR1 SNHLY and CDR2 FYNNEI. This CDR3 contains 16 residues. Trimming removed 3 bases from V and 1 base from J, with 16 bases in between. The CDR3 DNA is TGTGCCAGCAGTGATCCTGCGGATTTTACTTCCTACGAGCAGTACTTC. Its protein is CASSDPADFTSYEQYF.

This clone has more than one count but fewer than ten. This sequence joins TRBV28 and TRBJ2-7, with 9 bases aligning to TRBD1. The trim removed 5 bases at V and 2 bases at J, leaving 7 bases unmatched. The CDR3 contains 15 residues. Germline V gene sequence: CDR1 MDHEN, CDR2 SYDVKM. The CDR3 region has the DNA TGTGCCAGCAGTGGAGGTGGGACAGGGCCCTACGAGCAGTACTTC. This translates into CASSGGGTGPYEQYF. Full variable domain (remainder filled in from reference TRBV28 and TRBJ2-7): DVKVTQSSRYLVKRTGEKVFLECVQDMDHENMFWYRQDPGLGLRLIYFSYDVKMKEKGDIPEGYSVSREKKERFSLILESASTNQTSMYLCASSGGGTGPYEQYFGPGTRLTVT.

V is TRBV6-9 and J is TRBJ1-2, with 7 bases matching TRBD1. Losses at the gene ends were 0 bases for V and 5 bases for J; bases not matched to a gene: 6. Per germline, CDR1 MNHGY and CDR2 SVAAGI. The CDR3 has 15 residues. As DNA, the CDR3 is TGTGCCAGCAGTTATTCCCTGAGGACAGGTTATGGCTACACCTTC. Protein product: CASSYSLRTGYGYTF.

The V call is TRBV28, the J call TRBJ2-6; TRBD1 might be the D (6 bases). In germline, CDR1 is MDHEN, CDR2 SYDVKM. This CDR3 comprises 17 residues. Trimming removed 4 bases from V and 0 bases from J, with 13 bases in between. The CDR3 DNA follows: TGTGCCAGCAGTTCACCTTACAGGGTCTCTGGGGCCAACGTCCTGACTTTC. Translation: CASSSPYRVSGANVLTF. Full variable domain (missing parts from reference TRBV28 and TRBJ2-6): DVKVTQSSRYLVKRTGEKVFLECVQDMDHENMFWYRQDPGLGLRLIYFSYDVKMKEKGDIPEGYSVSREKKERFSLILESASTNQTSMYLCASSSPYRVSGANVLTFGAGSRLTVL.

The chain is built from TRBV15 and TRBJ2-1, with 13 positions matching TRBD2. This CDR3 contains 17 residues. The germline gives CDR1 LNHNV, CDR2 YYDKDF (reference sequence). J was trimmed by 9 bases and V by 0 bases; bases with no gene match: 8. The CDR3 protein is CATSRDKLAGGPGEQFF. CDR3 nucleotide sequence: TGTGCCACCAGCAGAGATAAACTAGCGGGGGGGCCCGGTGAGCAGTTCTTC.

J is TRBJ2-3 and V is TRBV12-5, with 7 bases identical to TRBD2. Trimming removed 0 bases from V and 3 bases from J; junction bases left unmatched: 6. The CDR3 consists of 16 residues. CDR1 and CDR2 (germline): LGHNT, FRNRAP. The DNA for the CDR3 is TGTGCTAGTGGTTTGGTATTGGGCGGGAGTACAGATACGCAGTATTTT. Protein product: CASGLVLGGSTDTQYF. The whole variable domain, remainder taken from reference TRBV12-5 and TRBJ2-3, is DARVTQTPRHKVTEMGQEVTMRCQPILGHNTVFWYRQTMMQGLELLAYFRNRAPLDDSGMPKDRFSAEMPDATLATLKIQPSEPRDSAVYFCASGLVLGGSTDTQYFGPGTRLTVL.

This clone has just a few counts. The chain employs TRBV4-1 and TRBJ2-7; D unresolved. CDR3 length equals 14 residues. Germline CDR1 reads MGHRA; CDR2 reads YSYEKL. V shed 3 bases and J shed 2 bases, with 11 bases lying between them. CDR3 sequence reads: CASSQGGGTYEQYF. Written as DNA, the CDR3 is TGCGCCAGCAGCCAGGGTGGCGGCACCTACGAGCAGTACTTC.

The chain couples TRBV28 to TRBJ1-2; TRBD1 is a possible D gene (5 bases). The V and J ends lost 6 bases and 4 bases respectively, with 9 bases between them. Germline CDR1 and CDR2: MDHEN and SYDVKM. The CDR3 is 12 residues long. The DNA for the CDR3 is TGTGCCAGCAGGACAGATCCCTATGGCTACACCTTC. This encodes CASRTDPYGYTF.

The chain has TRBV28 and TRBJ1-1, with TRBD1 identical over 10 bases. Looked up from germline, CDR1 is MDHEN and CDR2 is SYDVKM. V was clipped by 2 bases and J by 7 bases; unmatched bases: 7. The CDR3 covers 15 residues. CDR3: CASSLDRGRSDEAFF. DNA of the CDR3: TGTGCCAGCAGTTTAGACAGGGGGCGTTCGGATGAAGCTTTCTTT. Together with reference TRBV28 and TRBJ1-1, the CDR3 gives the full variable domain: DVKVTQSSRYLVKRTGEKVFLECVQDMDHENMFWYRQDPGLGLRLIYFSYDVKMKEKGDIPEGYSVSREKKERFSLILESASTNQTSMYLCASSLDRGRSDEAFFGQGTRLTVV.

This chain links TRBV18 with TRBJ2-7; TRBD2 is a possible D gene (6 bases). Germline V CDR1 and CDR2: KGHSH, LQKENI. V was trimmed by 3 bases and J by 3 bases, leaving 12 bases between them. This CDR3 is built from 14 residues. The CDR3 nucleotides read TGTGCCAGCTCACCCCAGGGACTGCACTACGAGCAGTACTTC. Protein product: CASSPQGLHYEQYF.

This clone has just a few counts. V gene TRBV5-6 combines with J gene TRBJ2-1; tentative D call: TRBD2 (5 bases). The V end lost 0 bases, the J end lost 15 bases, and 25 bases lay between the germline ends. Germline V lookup: CDR1 SGHDT, CDR2 YYEEEE. The CDR3 totals 16 residues. CDR3 in DNA: TGTGCCAGCAGCTTGGGTCCCGGCGTGGAGCTAGCCTTTCGGTTCTTC. Translating it yields CASSLGPGVELAFRFF.

The chain combines TRBV10-2 with TRBJ2-5; 9 nucleotides line up with TRBD2. V shed 4 bases and J 1 base; nucleotides not matched to a gene: 16. The CDR3 is 19 amino acids. Germline V lookup: CDR1 WSHSY, CDR2 SAAADI. CDR3 DNA: TGCGCCAGCAGTGGTATAGGGCTAGCGGGGACCAATCTCCAAGAGACCCAGTACTTC. The encoded protein is CASSGIGLAGTNLQETQYF.

This clone was detected only a few times. The chain joins TRBV10-3 to TRBJ2-1; 11 bases map to TRBD2. This CDR3 is 16 amino acids long. The germline V gene has CDR1 ENHRY and CDR2 SYGVKD. Trimming cost V 3 bases and J 5 bases; bases outside gene matches: 6. The CDR3 loop is CAISDVAGGPNNEQFF. In DNA, the CDR3 is TGTGCCATCAGTGACGTAGCGGGGGGGCCCAACAATGAGCAGTTCTTC.

The chain combines TRBV10-2 with TRBJ2-5; D gene unclear. V was trimmed by 5 bases and J by 11 bases, leaving 15 bases between them. Germline-derived CDR1 and CDR2 are WSHSY and SAAADI. The CDR3 has 12 amino acids. The CDR3 loop reads CASSISAKEQYF. The CDR3 DNA reads TGCGCCAGCAGTATTTCCGCTAAAGAGCAGTACTTC.

The J gene is TRBJ1-1, the V gene TRBV6-1; D possibly corresponds to TRBD1 (5 bases). Germline V gene lookup returns CDR1 MNHNS and CDR2 SASEGT. The CDR3 runs 15 residues. Trimming stripped 5 bases from V and 5 bases from J, with 18 bases between. In DNA form, the CDR3 reads TGTGCCAGCAGTTTAGCAGGGTGGGGGGTAACTGAAGCTTTCTTT. Translation gives CASSLAGWGVTEAFF.

The chain uses TRBV5-1 and TRBJ1-3; no definite D call. The CDR3 covers 16 residues. The V and J ends lost 0 bases and 2 bases respectively, with 12 bases between them. CDR1 and CDR2 (germline): SGHRS, YFSETQ. The CDR3 DNA reads TGCGCCAGCAGCTTGGCGGGCGGGCGGGCTGGAAACACCATATATTTT. Translated: CASSLAGGRAGNTIYF.

The chain is built from TRBV28 and TRBJ2-5; D not certain. The CDR3 is 12 amino acids. V gave up 4 bases and J gave up 11 bases, with 14 bases separating them. Germline CDR1 MDHEN, CDR2 SYDVKM. The CDR3 DNA sequence: TGTGCCAGCAGTTCACGCGTCGTAGAGCAGTACTTC. Its translation: CASSSRVVEQYF.

The V and J genes are TRBV19 and TRBJ1-4; the D is unclear. The CDR3 spans 15 residues. The V gene lost 7 bases and the J gene lost 5 bases, with 17 bases spanning the gap. Germline V CDR1 and CDR2: LNHDA, SQIVND (reference sequence). CDR3 in amino acids: CASISLGTPNEKLFF. CDR3 coding DNA: TGTGCCAGTATCTCGCTAGGAACACCAAATGAAAAACTGTTTTTT.

This clone was observed a handful of times. This chain joins TRBV5-1 and TRBJ2-3; TRBD2 matches at 8 bases. Germline assignment: CDR1 SGHRS and CDR2 YFSETQ. J was trimmed by 0 bases and V by 0 bases; bases with no gene match: 0. This CDR3 is 15 amino acids long. CDR3 sequence: CASSLASGSTDTQYF. Here the CDR3 DNA reads TGCGCCAGCAGCTTGGCTAGCGGGAGCACAGATACGCAGTATTTT.

The CDR3 loop is CASSYSLGQQTQYF. DNA of the CDR3: TGTGCCAGCAGTTACTCCCTTGGACAGCAGACCCAGTACTTC. The rearrangement uses TRBV6-5 and TRBJ2-5; D might be TRBD1 (6 bases). Germline V gene lookup returns CDR1 MNHEY and CDR2 SVGAGI. This CDR3 has 14 residues. The V end was cut by 0 bases, the J end by 6 bases, with 11 bases between.

The chain uses TRBV27 and TRBJ2-3, with 9 bases fitting TRBD1. V lost 6 bases, J lost 13 bases, and 2 bases stayed unmatched. CDR1 and CDR2 from the germline V gene are MNHEY and SMNVEV (reference sequence). CDR3 length: 10 amino acids. This chain's CDR3 is CASSGDREYF. For the CDR3, the DNA is TGTGCCAGCAGCGGGGACAGGGAGTATTTT.

The chain carries TRBV18 and TRBJ1-3; a weak D match, TRBD1 (6 bases). The germline V gene encodes CDR1 KGHSH and CDR2 LQKENI. The length of the CDR3 is 14 residues. The ends were cut back, 3 bases at V and 4 bases at J, with 10 bases in the middle. For the CDR3, the DNA is TGTGCCAGCTCACCGCGACAGGAAGGAAACACCATATATTTT. Its protein is CASSPRQEGNTIYF.

The rearrangement uses TRBV9 and TRBJ2-2; D possibly uses TRBD1 or TRBD2 (10 bases each). V shed 6 bases and J shed 3 bases, with 33 bases lying between them. Per the germline V gene, CDR1 is SGDLS and CDR2 is YYNGEE. The length of the CDR3 is 21 residues. The CDR3 DNA sequence: TGTGCCAGCAACCAAAACCGGGACAGGGGATTGCTAGCGGGGGACACCGGGGAGCTGTTTTTT. Protein product: CASNQNRDRGLLAGDTGELFF.

This clone was seen more than once but under ten times. The CDR3 loop is CASSQGGAGEAFF. The DNA for the CDR3 is TGTGCCAGCAGTCAAGGGGGGGCGGGCGAAGCTTTCTTT. The gene calls are TRBV7-9 and TRBJ1-1, with D perhaps TRBD1 (6 bases). The CDR3 is 13 residues long. V was cut by 6 bases and J by 8 bases, with 16 bases left in between. Germline V gene sequence: CDR1 SEHNR, CDR2 FQNEAQ (reference sequence). Drawing the rest from reference TRBV7-9 and TRBJ1-1, the complete variable domain is DTGVSQNPRHKITKRGQNVTFRCDPISEHNRLYWYRQTLGQGPEFLTYFQNEAQLEKSRLLSDRFSAERPKGSFSTLEIQRTEQGDSAMYLCASSQGGAGEAFFGQGTRLTVV.

The chain employs TRBV9 and TRBJ2-5; TRBD2 agrees at 14 bases. The CDR3 covers 17 residues. Trimming took 2 bases from V and 2 from J; bases not matched to a gene: 5. Germline-derived CDR1 and CDR2 are SGDLS and YYNGEE. In DNA form, the CDR3 reads TGTGCCAGCAGCGTCGCCGGGACTAGCGGGAGTCAAGAGACCCAGTACTTC. Protein product: CASSVAGTSGSQETQYF.

The rearrangement links TRBV7-2 to TRBJ2-7, with a possible D match to TRBD1 (6 bases). The germline CDR1 and CDR2 sequences are SGHTA and FQGNSA. This CDR3 region has 13 residues. Trimming removed 0 bases at V and 10 bases at J, with 13 bases between. The CDR3 loop reads CASSLAGRGQQYF. The CDR3 DNA follows: TGTGCCAGCAGCTTAGCGGGCAGGGGTCAACAGTACTTC.

This clone has a handful of counts. This sequence joins TRBV7-9 and TRBJ1-4, with 7 bases that match TRBD1. Germline loops: CDR1 SEHNR, CDR2 FQNEAQ (reference sequence). CDR3 length: 14 residues. The ends lost 5 bases at V and 12 bases at J; junction bases unmatched: 12. The chain's CDR3 is CASSPVGTVTQLFF. The CDR3 bases are TGTGCCAGCAGCCCAGTCGGGACAGTTACTCAACTGTTTTTT.

The gene calls are TRBV4-2 and TRBJ2-7; possible D gene TRBD2, 6 bases. V was clipped by 0 bases and J by 7 bases, with 19 bases between them. This CDR3 contains 16 residues. Germline CDR1 LGHNA, CDR2 YNFKEQ. CDR3 bases: TGTGCCAGCAGCCAAGAACGGTTTCCTTCCGGGGGAGAGCAGTACTTC. Translating gives CASSQERFPSGGEQYF.

V and J are TRBV5-4 and TRBJ2-4, with a weak D call TRBD2 (5 bases). This CDR3 has 14 amino acids. Germline V lookup: CDR1 SGHNT, CDR2 YYREEE (reference sequence). Trimming left V 4 bases short and J 6 bases short, with 14 bases between. CDR3 loop: CASSLGRGLNIQYF. The DNA of the CDR3 is TGTGCCAGCAGCCTGGGTCGGGGTTTAAACATTCAGTACTTC.

This clone was found a few times. The chain joins TRBV19 to TRBJ1-5; 11 nucleotides align to TRBD1. This CDR3 spans 15 amino acids. Unmatched junction bases numbered 8, after V lost 7 bases and J lost 6 bases. Germline loops: CDR1 LNHDA, CDR2 SQIVND (reference sequence). The CDR3, as DNA: TGTGCCAGTACCCGGGGGACAGGGGGAGGTCAGCCCCAGCATTTT. This translates into CASTRGTGGGQPQHF.

This clone was detected a few times. The rearrangement uses TRBV28 and TRBJ2-7, with 8 bases aligning to TRBD1. The CDR3 runs to 15 residues. Per germline, CDR1 MDHEN and CDR2 SYDVKM. Trimming removed 6 bases from V and 7 bases from J; junction bases left unmatched: 14. DNA for the CDR3: TGTGCCAGCAGCCGTGCAGGGGGCGCAACGGGGGAGCAGTACTTC. This gives the protein CASSRAGGATGEQYF.

This chain uses TRBV10-3 with TRBJ2-1, with 9 bases lining up with TRBD1. With V trimmed by 7 bases and J by 8 bases, 9 bases remained unmatched. The length of the CDR3 is 14 residues. CDR1 is ENHRY and CDR2 is SYGVKD in the germline V gene. This CDR3 is CAINTGGYFDEQFF. CDR3 nucleotide sequence: TGTGCCATCAATACAGGGGGCTATTTCGATGAGCAGTTCTTC.